This entry features one T cell receptor beta chain sequence. These data are taken from a study of blood T cell repertoires in COVID-19. Study information: T cells, B-cell-depleted T cells, or PBMCs supplied cDNA or gDNA.

With 4 bases clipped from V and 7 bases from J, the junction kept 10 bases outside the gene matches. Germline V lookup: CDR1 MDHEN, CDR2 SYDVKM. CDR3 length equals 16 residues. This study enrolled people aged roughly 18 to 100 from about two dozen US geographic areas. Membership in each cohort depended on participant-reported clinical history. Per the original methods: How many nucleated cells were present was estimated from reference gene primer amplification. The assay was immunoSEQ multiplex PCR, and TCRdb's table has in-frame clones only and misses some. From that table come the V and J calls and clone size; the DNA was used to work out D and trimming. Among 150,000 to 200,000 clones listed, approximately 80% were seen once.

The origin of this receptor is a middle-aged man who had recovered from COVID-19. Sequences were obtained from PBMCs or T cells enriched from blood (not recorded which). V usage is TRBV28 and J usage is TRBJ1-4; 9 nucleotides match TRBD1. The CDR3 region is CASSSQGARGSEKLFF. DNA of the CDR3: TGTGCCAGCAGTTCACAGGGGGCGCGGGGGAGTGAAAAACTGTTTTTT.